Detailed here is one T cell receptor (beta chain). Its antigen remains unknown. The data are from a study of shared clonotypes between healthy human individuals. Study conclusions and caveats: Naive subsets typically showed greater estimated richness than memory subsets. Even with large depth, rarefaction showed that sorted-subset sequencing was incomplete.

The CDR3 runs to 15 residues. Trimming cost V 8 bases and J 2 bases; bases outside gene matches: 5. Germline V gives CDR1 MNHNS, CDR2 SASEGT. Profiling relied on immunoSEQ multiplex PCR, and the TCRdb table lists in-frame clones only, not all of them. This sample has roughly 500,000 clones, with roughly 95% found just once. Caucasian adults living in Nashville, Tennessee, provided all samples. Investigators divided CD4+ cells into CD45RA+ naive and CD45RA-negative memory subsets. The clonotype was recovered from a woman in her thirties in good health. The chain recombines TRBV6-1 with TRBJ2-2; 10 positions agree with TRBD1. Sequenced: naive CD4+ T cells sorted from blood. Subset noted: CD45RA+ positively selected. CDR3 loop: CASPGTGANTGELFF. CDR3 sequence (DNA): TGTGCCAGCCCCGGGACAGGGGCAAACACCGGGGAGCTGTTTTTT.